This TCR beta chain was found in a study of cytotoxic CD8 clonotypes in ibrutinib-treated CLL. The assay was immunoSEQ multiplex PCR, and TCRdb's table has in-frame clones only and misses some. The sample consists of 150,000 or so clones, approximately 80% of them appearing once. Points from the study as a whole: Clonotypes that were public were uncommon, and they contracted or stayed stable on treatment. Clonality grew at ibrutinib response; at progression, it decreased back toward baseline.

As regards this clone: Its antigen is currently unknown.

The source material was PBMCs, sampled after 12 months of ibrutinib treatment. The sequence came from a human donor with chronic lymphocytic leukemia.

The CDR3 reads CASSPWARVDASTDTQYF. The CDR3 coding sequence is TGTGCCAGCTCACCTTGGGCCCGAGTCGACGCTAGCACAGATACGCAGTATTTT. The chain links TRBV18 to TRBJ2-3; D is unclear. The CDR3 spans 18 residues. Per the germline V gene, CDR1 is KGHSH and CDR2 is LQKENI. With 3 bases removed from V and 0 bases from J, the gap between germline ends came to 19 bases.